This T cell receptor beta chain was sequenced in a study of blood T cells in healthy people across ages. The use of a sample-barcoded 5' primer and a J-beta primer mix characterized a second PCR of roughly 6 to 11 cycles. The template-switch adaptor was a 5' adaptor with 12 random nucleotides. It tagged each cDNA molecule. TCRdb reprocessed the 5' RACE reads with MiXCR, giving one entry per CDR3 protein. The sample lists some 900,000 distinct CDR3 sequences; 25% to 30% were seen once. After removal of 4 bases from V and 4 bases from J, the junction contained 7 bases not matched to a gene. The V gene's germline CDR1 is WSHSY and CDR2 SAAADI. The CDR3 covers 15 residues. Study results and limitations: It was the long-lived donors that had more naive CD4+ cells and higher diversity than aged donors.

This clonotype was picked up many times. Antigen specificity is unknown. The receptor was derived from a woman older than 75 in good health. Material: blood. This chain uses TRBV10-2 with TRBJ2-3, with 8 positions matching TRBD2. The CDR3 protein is CASSGGLVLADTQYF. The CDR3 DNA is TGCGCCAGCAGTGGGGGACTAGTGCTAGCAGATACGCAGTATTTT.